A selection of T cell receptor beta chains follows, all from one sample in a study of shared clonotypes between healthy human individuals. Profiled with immunoSEQ multiplex PCR; TCRdb holds only in-frame clones, not every one. The sample shows approximately 500,000 clones, 96% of them seen only once. Sample: naive CD4+ T cells sorted from blood. Receptors were obtained from a woman aged 30 to 39 in good health. Each CDR3 is given with its conserved first and last residue. Some rows mark clone size as missing; the rest say once, few, many or name a class of expanded clone.

clone_size j_call cdr3_length v_call cdr3_aa
- TRBJ2-7 14 TRBV30 CAWSPGPRNYEQYF
- TRBJ2-5 13 TRBV10-2 CASRPGPQETQYF
- TRBJ2-5 12 TRBV2 CASSTNQETQYF
- TRBJ2-1 12 TRBV28 CASSSPTIIQFF
- TRBJ1-1 14 TRBV5-4 CASSGKTGRGEAFF
- - 15 TRBV7-2 CASSLTEIVGYEQYF
- TRBJ2-7 14 TRBV7-4 CASTTDYLSYEQYF
- TRBJ2-5 14 TRBV7-3 CASSASGIGETQYF
- TRBJ1-1 13 TRBV19 CASSIVRGSEAFF
- TRBJ2-7 11 TRBV6-5 CASRQGYEQYF
- TRBJ2-7 12 TRBV9 CASSVDFYEQYF
- TRBJ1-1 15 TRBV13 CASSLALGRNTEAFF
- TRBJ2-7 12 TRBV19 CASSTQGGEQYF
- TRBJ2-7 14 TRBV27 CASSLSGTGYEQYF
few TRBJ2-7 14 TRBV5-4 CASSGGQGPYEQYF
once TRBJ1-4 18 TRBV7-9 CASSFSLGAAVANEKLFF
- TRBJ2-3 18 TRBV4-1 CASSQGGGGYQFTDTQYF
- TRBJ2-5 12 TRBV6-1 CASRLEGETQYF
- TRBJ1-1 18 TRBV5-1 CASSLGPPTGGVNTEAFF
- TRBJ2-1 15 TRBV5-1 CASSLLTSDYNEQFF
- TRBJ1-5 13 TRBV7-2 CASSLGARQPQHF
- TRBJ1-3 15 TRBV5-1 CASSFGSPSGNTIYF
- TRBJ2-3 14 TRBV4-1 CASSYRDNTDTQYF
- TRBJ2-7 14 TRBV12-1 CASSRLAGTYEQYF
- TRBJ1-4 14 TRBV5-6 CASSVRDRSEKLFF
- TRBJ2-1 14 TRBV11-3 CASSLGSGLNEQFF
- TRBJ1-2 13 TRBV6-1 CASSLTPIHGYTF
- TRBJ2-5 15 TRBV5-1 CASSLVRGPRETQYF
once TRBJ1-6 14 TRBV6-4 CASSTGVNNSPLHF
- TRBJ1-5 18 TRBV19 CASSIAPQGTYSNQPQHF
- TRBJ2-7 12 TRBV5-1 CASSGDRGEQYF
- TRBJ2-7 14 TRBV2 CASSEYPQTYEQYF
- - 13 TRBV5-1 CASSFRTNYEQYF
- TRBJ2-7 15 TRBV4-1 CASSQVGTGVYEQYF
- TRBJ2-1 14 TRBV28 CASSSRDSTMRQFF
- TRBJ1-2 15 TRBV28 CASSIIRGGPSGYTF
- TRBJ2-1 17 TRBV10-3 CAISSQLRTSGSNEQFF
- - 15 TRBV29-1 CSVDHWDRGPYEQYF
- TRBJ2-6 16 TRBV6-5 CASSYSASSGANVLTF
- TRBJ2-3 15 TRBV18 CASSPPNPSTDTQYF
- TRBJ2-3 11 TRBV28 CASSIGDTQYF
- TRBJ1-5 12 TRBV6-6 CASSYLGVGQHF
- TRBJ2-3 14 TRBV29-1 CSVEDTGGPDTQYF
- TRBJ2-2 19 TRBV9 CASSVDRWTSGSSTGELFF
- TRBJ2-5 11 TRBV6-1 CASTLLETQYF
- TRBJ1-2 12 TRBV15 CATSRLNYGYTF
- TRBJ2-7 13 TRBV28 CASRGQGEFEQYF
once TRBJ2-7 15 TRBV28 CASLPGQGTGYEQYF
- TRBJ2-2 13 TRBV15 CATMSGNTGELFF
- TRBJ2-7 16 TRBV18 CASSSNSGRGSYEQYF
- TRBJ1-3 13 TRBV7-9 CASSPTGGNTIYF
- TRBJ2-5 13 TRBV18 CASSPVDKETQYF
- TRBJ1-1 13 TRBV27 CASSRGLQAEAFF
- TRBJ2-7 15 TRBV6-6 CASSYRHEGYYEQYF
- TRBJ1-4 15 TRBV5-4 CASSEETGVGEKLFF
- TRBJ2-2 13 TRBV28 CASRYRDTGELFF
- TRBJ2-1 15 TRBV19 CASSSGEGLVNEQFF